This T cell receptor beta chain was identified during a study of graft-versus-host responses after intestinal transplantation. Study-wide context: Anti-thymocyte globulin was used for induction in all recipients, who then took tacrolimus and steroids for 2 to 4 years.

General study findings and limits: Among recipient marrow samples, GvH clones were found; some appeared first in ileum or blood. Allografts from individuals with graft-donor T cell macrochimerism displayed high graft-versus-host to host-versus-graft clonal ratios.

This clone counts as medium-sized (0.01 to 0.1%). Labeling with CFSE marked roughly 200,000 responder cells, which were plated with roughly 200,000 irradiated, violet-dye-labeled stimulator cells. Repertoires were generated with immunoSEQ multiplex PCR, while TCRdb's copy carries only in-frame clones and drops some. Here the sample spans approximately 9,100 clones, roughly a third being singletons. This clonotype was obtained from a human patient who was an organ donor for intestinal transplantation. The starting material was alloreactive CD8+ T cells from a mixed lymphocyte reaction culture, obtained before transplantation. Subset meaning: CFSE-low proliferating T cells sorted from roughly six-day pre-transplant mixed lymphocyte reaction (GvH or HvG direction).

The CDR3 DNA reads TGTGCCAGCGTCGGAGATGCGGGGGCCGTGAATGAGCAGTTCTTC. It codes for CASVGDAGAVNEQFF. This chain connects TRBV6-1 to TRBJ2-1; perhaps TRBD2 as D (7 bases). The CDR3 has 15 residues. Germline V CDR1 and CDR2: MNHNS, SASEGT. V lost 8 bases to trimming and J lost 7 bases, with 21 bases between them.